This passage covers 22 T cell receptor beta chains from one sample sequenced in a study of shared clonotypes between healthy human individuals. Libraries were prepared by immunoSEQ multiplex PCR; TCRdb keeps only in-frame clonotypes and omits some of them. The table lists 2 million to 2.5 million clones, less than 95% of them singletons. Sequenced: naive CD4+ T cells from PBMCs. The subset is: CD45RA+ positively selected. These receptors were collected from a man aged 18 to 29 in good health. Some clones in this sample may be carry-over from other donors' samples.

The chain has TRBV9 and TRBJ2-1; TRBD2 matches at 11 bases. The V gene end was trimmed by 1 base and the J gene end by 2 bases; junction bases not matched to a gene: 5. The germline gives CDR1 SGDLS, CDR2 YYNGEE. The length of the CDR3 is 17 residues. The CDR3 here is CASSVRLAGGTYNEQFF. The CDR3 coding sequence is TGTGCCAGCAGCGTAAGGCTAGCGGGAGGTACCTACAATGAGCAGTTCTTC.

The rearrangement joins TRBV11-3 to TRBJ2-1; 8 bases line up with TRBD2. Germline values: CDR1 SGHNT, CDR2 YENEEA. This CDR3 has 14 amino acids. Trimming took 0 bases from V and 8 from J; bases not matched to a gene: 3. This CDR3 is CASSLEGLVYEQFF. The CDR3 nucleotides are TGTGCCAGCAGCTTAGAGGGACTAGTCTATGAGCAGTTCTTC. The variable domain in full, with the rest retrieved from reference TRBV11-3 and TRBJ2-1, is EAGVVQSPRYKIIEKKQPVAFWCNPISGHNTLYWYLQNLGQGPELLIRYENEEAVDDSQLPKDRFSAERLKGVDSTLKIQPAELGDSAVYLCASSLEGLVYEQFFGPGTRLTVL.

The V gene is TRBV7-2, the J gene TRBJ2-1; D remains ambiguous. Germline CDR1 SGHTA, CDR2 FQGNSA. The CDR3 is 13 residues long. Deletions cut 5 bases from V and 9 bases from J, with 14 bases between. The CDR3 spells CASSPPSLGEQFF. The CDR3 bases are TGTGCCAGCAGCCCACCCTCGTTGGGTGAGCAGTTCTTC.

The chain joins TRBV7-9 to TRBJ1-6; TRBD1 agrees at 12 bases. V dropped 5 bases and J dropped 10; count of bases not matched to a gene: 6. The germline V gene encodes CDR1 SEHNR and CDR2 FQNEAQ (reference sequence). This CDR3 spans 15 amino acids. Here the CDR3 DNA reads TGTGCCAGCAGCCAGGGACAGGGGGCGAAATCACCCCTCCACTTT. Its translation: CASSQGQGAKSPLHF.

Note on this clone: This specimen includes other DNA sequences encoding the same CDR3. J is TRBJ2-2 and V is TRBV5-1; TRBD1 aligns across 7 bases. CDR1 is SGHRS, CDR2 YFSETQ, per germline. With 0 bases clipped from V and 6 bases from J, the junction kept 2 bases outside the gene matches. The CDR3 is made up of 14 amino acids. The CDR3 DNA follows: TGCGCCAGCAGCTTGGCGACAGGGTCCGGGGAGCTGTTTTTT. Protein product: CASSLATGSGELFF.

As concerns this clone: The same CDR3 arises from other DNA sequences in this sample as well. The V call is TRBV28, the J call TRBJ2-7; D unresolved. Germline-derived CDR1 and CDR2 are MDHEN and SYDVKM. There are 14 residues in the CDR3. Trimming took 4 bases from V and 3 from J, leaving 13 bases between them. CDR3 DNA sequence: TGTGCCAGCAGTTCCCCTGGACGGGTCTACGAGCAGTACTTC. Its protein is CASSSPGRVYEQYF.

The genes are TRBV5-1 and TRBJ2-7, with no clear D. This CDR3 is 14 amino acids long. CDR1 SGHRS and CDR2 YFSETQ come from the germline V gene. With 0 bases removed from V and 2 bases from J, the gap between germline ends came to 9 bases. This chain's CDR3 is CASSLGPSTYEQYF. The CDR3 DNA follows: TGCGCCAGCAGCTTGGGACCGTCAACCTACGAGCAGTACTTC.

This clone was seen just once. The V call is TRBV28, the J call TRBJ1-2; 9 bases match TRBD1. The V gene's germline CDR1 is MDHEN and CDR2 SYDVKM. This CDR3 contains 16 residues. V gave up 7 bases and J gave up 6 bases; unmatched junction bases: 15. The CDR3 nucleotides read TGTGCCAGCAACACGCTTCCCGGGACAGGGTATGATGGCTACACCTTC. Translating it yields CASNTLPGTGYDGYTF.

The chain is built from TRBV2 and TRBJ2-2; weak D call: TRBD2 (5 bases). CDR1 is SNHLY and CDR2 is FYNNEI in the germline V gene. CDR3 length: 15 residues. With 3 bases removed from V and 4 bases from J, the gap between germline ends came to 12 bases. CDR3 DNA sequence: TGTGCCAGCAGTGAGCGGGCTAGGAGCACCGGGGAGCTGTTTTTT. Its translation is CASSERARSTGELFF.

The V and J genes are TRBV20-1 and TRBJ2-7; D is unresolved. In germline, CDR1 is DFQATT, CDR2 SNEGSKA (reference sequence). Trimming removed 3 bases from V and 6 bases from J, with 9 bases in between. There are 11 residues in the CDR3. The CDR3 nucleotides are TGCAGTGCTAGTCACACCGGCGAGCAGTACTTC. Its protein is CSASHTGEQYF.

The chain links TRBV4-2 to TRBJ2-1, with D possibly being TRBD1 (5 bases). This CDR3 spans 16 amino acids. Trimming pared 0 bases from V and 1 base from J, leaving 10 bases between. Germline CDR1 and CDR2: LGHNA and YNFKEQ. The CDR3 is CASSQDPPGSYNEQFF. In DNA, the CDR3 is TGTGCCAGCAGCCAAGATCCCCCAGGGTCCTACAATGAGCAGTTCTTC.

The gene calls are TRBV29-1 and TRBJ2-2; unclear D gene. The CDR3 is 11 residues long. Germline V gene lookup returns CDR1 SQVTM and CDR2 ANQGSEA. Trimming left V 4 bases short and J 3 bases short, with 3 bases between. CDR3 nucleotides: TGCAGCGTTGCGGACACCGGGGAGCTGTTTTTT. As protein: CSVADTGELFF.

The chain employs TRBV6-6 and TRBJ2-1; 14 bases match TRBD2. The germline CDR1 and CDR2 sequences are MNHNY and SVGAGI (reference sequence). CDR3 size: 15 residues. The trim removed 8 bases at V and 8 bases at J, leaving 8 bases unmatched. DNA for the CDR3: TGTGCCAGCGGACCGGGACTAGCGGGAGTTGATGAGCAGTTCTTC. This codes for CASGPGLAGVDEQFF.

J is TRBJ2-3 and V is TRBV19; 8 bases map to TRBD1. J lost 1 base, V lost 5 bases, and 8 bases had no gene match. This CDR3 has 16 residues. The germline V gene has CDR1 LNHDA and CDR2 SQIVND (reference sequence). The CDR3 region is CASSATGQGGTDTQYF. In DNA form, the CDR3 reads TGTGCCAGTAGTGCCACAGGACAGGGCGGCACAGATACGCAGTATTTT.

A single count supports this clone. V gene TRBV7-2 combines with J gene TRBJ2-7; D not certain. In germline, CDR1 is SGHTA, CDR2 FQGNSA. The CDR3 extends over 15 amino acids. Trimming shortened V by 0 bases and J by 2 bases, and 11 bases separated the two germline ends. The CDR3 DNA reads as TGTGCCAGCAGCTTAGCGCTCGGGCAGACCTACGAGCAGTACTTC. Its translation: CASSLALGQTYEQYF. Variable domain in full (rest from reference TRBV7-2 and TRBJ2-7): GAGVSQSPSNKVTEKGKDVELRCDPISGHTALYWYRQSLGQGLEFLIYFQGNSAPDKSGLPSDRFSAERTGGSVSTLTIQRTQQEDSAVYLCASSLALGQTYEQYFGPGTRLTVT.

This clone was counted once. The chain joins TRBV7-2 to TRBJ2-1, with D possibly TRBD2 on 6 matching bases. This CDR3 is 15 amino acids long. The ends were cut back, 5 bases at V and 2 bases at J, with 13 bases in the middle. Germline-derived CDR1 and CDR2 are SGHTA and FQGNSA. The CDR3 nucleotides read TGTGCCAGCAGCACGACCGGGAGCACCTACAATGAGCAGTTCTTC. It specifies CASSTTGSTYNEQFF.

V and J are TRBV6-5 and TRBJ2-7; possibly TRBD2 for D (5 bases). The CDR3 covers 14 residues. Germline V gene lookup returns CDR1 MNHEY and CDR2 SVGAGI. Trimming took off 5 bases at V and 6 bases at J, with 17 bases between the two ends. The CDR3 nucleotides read TGTGCCAGCAGTCAAACTGGGGAGTCTACCGAGCAGTACTTC. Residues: CASSQTGESTEQYF.

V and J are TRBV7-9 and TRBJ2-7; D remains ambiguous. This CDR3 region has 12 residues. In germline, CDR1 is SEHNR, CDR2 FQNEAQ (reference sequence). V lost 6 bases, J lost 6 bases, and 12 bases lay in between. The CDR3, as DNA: TGTGCCAGCAGTCCAGACCCCGGCGAGCAGTACTTC. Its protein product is CASSPDPGEQYF. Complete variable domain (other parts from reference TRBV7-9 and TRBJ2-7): DTGVSQNPRHKITKRGQNVTFRCDPISEHNRLYWYRQTLGQGPEFLTYFQNEAQLEKSRLLSDRFSAERPKGSFSTLEIQRTEQGDSAMYLCASSPDPGEQYFGPGTRLTVT.

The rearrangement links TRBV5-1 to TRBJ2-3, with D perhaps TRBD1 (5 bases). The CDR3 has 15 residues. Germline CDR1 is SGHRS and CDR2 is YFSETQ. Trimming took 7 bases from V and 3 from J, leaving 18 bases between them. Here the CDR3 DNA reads TGCGCCAGCTCCCTCGGCAGGGTAGGGACAGATACGCAGTATTTT. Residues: CASSLGRVGTDTQYF.

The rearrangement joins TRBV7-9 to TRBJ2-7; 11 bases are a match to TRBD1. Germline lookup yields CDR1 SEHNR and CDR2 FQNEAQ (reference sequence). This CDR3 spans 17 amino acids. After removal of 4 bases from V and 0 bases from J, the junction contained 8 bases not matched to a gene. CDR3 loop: CASSYDEGTGGSYEQYF. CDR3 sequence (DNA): TGTGCCAGCAGCTATGACGAAGGGACAGGGGGCTCCTACGAGCAGTACTTC. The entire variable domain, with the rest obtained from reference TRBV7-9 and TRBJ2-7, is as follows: DTGVSQNPRHKITKRGQNVTFRCDPISEHNRLYWYRQTLGQGPEFLTYFQNEAQLEKSRLLSDRFSAERPKGSFSTLEIQRTEQGDSAMYLCASSYDEGTGGSYEQYFGPGTRLTVT.

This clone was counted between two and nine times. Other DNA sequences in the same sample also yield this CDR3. Here the CDR3 reads CASSLGGQNYGYTF. The CDR3 region has the DNA TGTGCCAGCAGCTTAGGCGGGCAGAACTATGGCTACACCTTC. The chain carries TRBV7-9 and TRBJ1-2; D call uncertain. The CDR3 runs to 14 residues. Germline loops: CDR1 SEHNR, CDR2 FQNEAQ (reference sequence). Trimming removed 1 base at V and 2 bases at J, with 8 bases between.

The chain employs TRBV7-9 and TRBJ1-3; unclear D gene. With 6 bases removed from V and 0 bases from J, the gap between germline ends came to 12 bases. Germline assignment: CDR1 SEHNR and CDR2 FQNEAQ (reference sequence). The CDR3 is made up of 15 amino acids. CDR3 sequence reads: CASSPTRDSGNTIYF. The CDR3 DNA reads TGTGCCAGCAGTCCGACCCGGGACTCTGGAAACACCATATATTTT.